What follows describes a single TCR beta chain. Antigen specificity is unknown. Method: immunoSEQ multiplex PCR; TCRdb's copy keeps in-frame clones and lacks some. The sample contains 60,000 to 75,000 clones, approximately 85% of which appear only once. Germline assignment: CDR1 LGHDT and CDR2 YNNKEL (reference sequence). CDR3 length: 16 residues. Trimming removed 1 base from V and 3 bases from J; junction bases left unmatched: 2. This entry is derived from a study of T cell responses to AZD1222 COVID-19 vaccine. Background on the study: Analysis merged second doses at about 4 or about 12 weeks. General study points: Nearly half of the spike-specific TCRs reportedly recognize variant regions that carry no mutations. Clonal diversity may have been underestimated in mostly white British donors.

The sample here was peripheral blood, taken on day 0 of AZD1222 vaccination. The chain recombines TRBV3-1 (or the pseudogene TRBV3-2) with TRBJ2-6; TRBD1 aligns across 8 bases. The TCR sequence derives from an adult in good health. The CDR3 region has the DNA TGTGCCAGCAGCCAAGGACAGGGGTTTGGGGCCAACGTCCTGACTTTC. Translation: CASSQGQGFGANVLTF.